This T cell receptor beta chain is drawn from a study of T cells in Graves' hyperthyroidism and ophthalmopathy. Trimming removed 4 bases at V and 0 bases at J, with 11 bases between. There are 14 residues in the CDR3. Germline V CDR1 and CDR2: SGHRS, YFSETQ. Authors of the study amplified TCR beta CDR3 regions from RNA transcripts. A set of HTBI primers served as the primers for a first-round RT-PCR of the TCR CDR3. One entry per CDR3 protein, called by TCRdb with MiXCR from the multiplex PCR reads. Here the sample spans about 510,000 distinct CDR3 sequences, around 15% being singletons. Clinical symptoms, serum thyroxine, TRAb, thyroid ultrasound and orbital computed tomography established diagnosis. This clonotype was observed many times.

V is TRBV5-1 and J is TRBJ2-7; D unclear. This TCR came from a woman aged 40 to 50 with Graves' hyperthyroidism. Sample: blood. The CDR3 loop is CASSESTTSYEQYF. In nucleotides, the CDR3 is TGCGCCAGCAGCGAATCGACCACCTCCTACGAGCAGTACTTC.